The 22 T cell receptor beta chains in this list originate from one sample, sequenced in a study of shared clonotypes between healthy human individuals. Using immunoSEQ multiplex PCR, the repertoire was profiled, and TCRdb retains in-frame clones only, with some absent. The table shows over 1.5 million clones, with 95% to 99% occurring only once. The source material was naive CD4+ T cells sorted from blood. Regarding subset: CD45RA+ positively selected. All receptors derive from a man aged 25 to 40 in good health.

This chain links TRBV18 with TRBJ1-2; D is uncertain. The CDR3 length is 15 residues. Trimming cost V 0 bases and J 5 bases, with 13 bases left between them. Per germline, CDR1 KGHSH and CDR2 LQKENI. CDR3 protein: CASSPPIAGGYGYTF. The CDR3 nucleotides are TGTGCCAGCTCACCACCGATTGCAGGAGGTTATGGCTACACCTTC.

The J gene is TRBJ1-5, the V gene TRBV9; TRBD1 might be the D (6 bases). The V and J ends lost 0 bases and 5 bases respectively, with 12 bases between them. Germline assignment: CDR1 SGDLS and CDR2 YYNGEE. The CDR3 covers 15 residues. CDR3 residues: CASSVGVTGHQPQHF. The CDR3 DNA is TGTGCCAGCAGCGTAGGGGTGACAGGCCATCAGCCCCAGCATTTT.

CDR3 protein: CASSLVRGAGAYSNQPQHF. The DNA of the CDR3 is TGTGCCAGCAGCTTGGTAAGGGGGGCAGGGGCTTATAGCAATCAGCCCCAGCATTTT. The chain joins TRBV5-8 to TRBJ1-5; a weak D match, TRBD1 (6 bases). Germline CDR1 is SGHTS and CDR2 is YDEGEE. The CDR3 runs to 19 residues. V was cut by 0 bases and J by 0 bases, with 19 bases left in between.

This sequence joins TRBV7-9 and TRBJ1-2; D not certain. This CDR3 is built from 13 residues. Germline V gene lookup returns CDR1 SEHNR and CDR2 FQNEAQ (reference sequence). V was cut by 0 bases and J by 7 bases, with 9 bases left in between. The CDR3 nucleotides read TGTGCCAGCAGCTTAGCGGTCCGAGTTGGCTACACCTTC. This gives the protein CASSLAVRVGYTF.

V and J are TRBV5-1 and TRBJ2-5; 8 nucleotides line up with TRBD2. The last part of the DNA fits TRBJ2-7 better; the J call may be wrong. CDR1 and CDR2 (germline): SGHRS, YFSETQ. The CDR3 has 15 residues. CDR3 protein: CASSLRSGISYEQYF. The DNA for the CDR3 is TGCGCCAGCAGCTTGCGTAGCGGGATAAGCTACGAGCAGTACTTC.

The chain links TRBV6-1 to TRBJ2-1; 8 nucleotides match TRBD2. Germline lookup yields CDR1 MNHNS and CDR2 SASEGT. The CDR3 has 16 amino acids. V was clipped by 2 bases and J by 4 bases; unmatched bases: 7. CDR3 sequence reads: CASSESGTRTYNEQFF. The CDR3, as DNA: TGTGCCAGCAGTGAATCCGGGACTAGGACGTACAATGAGCAGTTCTTC.

V gene TRBV28 combines with J gene TRBJ2-2; D is unresolved. The germline V gene has CDR1 MDHEN and CDR2 SYDVKM. The germline V and J ends were trimmed by 11 bases and 6 bases, with 16 bases remaining between them. This CDR3 contains 13 residues. The CDR3 sequence: CAGSTGFSGELFF. The CDR3 region has the DNA TGTGCCGGCTCCACGGGTTTCTCCGGGGAGCTGTTTTTT.

The genes are TRBV11-3 and TRBJ2-1; a weak D match, TRBD2 (6 bases). V gave up 5 bases and J gave up 8 bases, with 10 bases separating them. The CDR3 is 12 amino acids. CDR1 and CDR2 from the germline V gene are SGHNT and YENEEA. CDR3 loop: CASSLGSYEQFF. CDR3 nucleotide sequence: TGTGCCAGCAGCCTCGGGAGTTATGAGCAGTTCTTC. Together with reference TRBV11-3 and TRBJ2-1, the CDR3 gives the full variable domain: EAGVVQSPRYKIIEKKQPVAFWCNPISGHNTLYWYLQNLGQGPELLIRYENEEAVDDSQLPKDRFSAERLKGVDSTLKIQPAELGDSAVYLCASSLGSYEQFFGPGTRLTVL.

This clone has only one observation. The chain couples TRBV7-9 to TRBJ2-7; TRBD1 agrees at 7 bases. The CDR3 extends over 12 amino acids. Germline lookup yields CDR1 SEHNR and CDR2 FQNEAQ (reference sequence). V shed 3 bases and J 12 bases; nucleotides not matched to a gene: 8. CDR3 in amino acids: CASSLKETGVYF. Written as DNA, the CDR3 is TGTGCCAGCAGCTTGAAGGAAACAGGGGTGTACTTC. The full variable domain, rest sourced from reference TRBV7-9 and TRBJ2-7, is DTGVSQNPRHKITKRGQNVTFRCDPISEHNRLYWYRQTLGQGPEFLTYFQNEAQLEKSRLLSDRFSAERPKGSFSTLEIQRTEQGDSAMYLCASSLKETGVYFGPGTRLTVT.

On this clone: The sample carries other DNA sequences with the same CDR3. The V and J genes are TRBV7-3 and TRBJ2-1; D gene uncertain. Germline V CDR1 and CDR2: SGHTA, FQGTGA. The CDR3 is 13 amino acids. Trimming cost V 0 bases and J 4 bases, with 4 bases left between them. The CDR3 coding sequence is TGTGCCAGCAGCTTAACAGGGTACAATGAGCAGTTCTTC. It specifies CASSLTGYNEQFF.

This chain links TRBV19 with TRBJ2-2; 11 nucleotides align to TRBD2. The V gene's germline CDR1 is LNHDA and CDR2 SQIVND (reference sequence). The V and J ends lost 6 bases and 5 bases, in that order; junction bases with no gene match: 11. The CDR3 contains 17 residues. CDR3 nucleotide sequence: TGTGCCAGTAGGAAACATACTAGCGGGAGTTCGACCGGGGAGCTGTTTTTT. It specifies CASRKHTSGSSTGELFF.

This chain connects TRBV19 to TRBJ2-1; 8 positions agree with TRBD2. Trimming removed 1 base from V and 5 bases from J; junction bases left unmatched: 4. Per germline, CDR1 LNHDA and CDR2 SQIVND (reference sequence). The CDR3 extends over 15 amino acids. CDR3 region: CASSIVGLVHNEQFF. Written as DNA, the CDR3 is TGTGCCAGTAGTATAGTGGGACTAGTTCACAATGAGCAGTTCTTC.

In this sample, this clone turned up once. The CDR3 bases are TGTGCCAGCAGCTTAGATGGATCCACCATATATTTT. It specifies CASSLDGSTIYF. V is TRBV7-7 and J is TRBJ1-3; D unresolved. Trimming left V 1 base short and J 9 bases short, with 7 bases between. The CDR3 runs 12 residues. Germline CDR1 reads SSHAT; CDR2 reads FNYEAQ (reference sequence).

This clone was seen only once. This chain joins TRBV18 and TRBJ1-2; the D gene is possibly TRBD1 (5 bases). CDR1 is KGHSH and CDR2 is LQKENI in the germline V gene. The CDR3 contains 16 residues. V was shortened by 2 bases and J by 3 bases, with 16 bases between the two germline ends. CDR3 bases: TGTGCCAGCTCACCAAAAATGGCAGGGATGGACTATGGCTACACCTTC. It encodes CASSPKMAGMDYGYTF.

This clone was recorded only once. The V call is TRBV5-1, the J call TRBJ2-7, with no clear D. Germline-derived CDR1 and CDR2 are SGHRS and YFSETQ. The V end lost 4 bases, the J end lost 7 bases, and 15 bases lay between the germline ends. CDR3 length equals 13 residues. CDR3 bases: TGCGCCAGCAGCCTCCCGCCCAGGAAGGAGCAGTACTTC. Protein sequence: CASSLPPRKEQYF.

The chain combines TRBV11-2 with TRBJ2-7, with D maybe TRBD1 (5 bases). Germline V gene lookup returns CDR1 SGHAT and CDR2 FQNNGV. The CDR3 sequence is 15 residues long. V was clipped by 5 bases and J by 0 bases, with 14 bases between them. This chain's CDR3 is CASSPVTGLSYEQYF. CDR3 nucleotide sequence: TGTGCCAGCAGCCCCGTTACAGGCCTCTCCTACGAGCAGTACTTC.

As to this clone: This specimen includes other DNA sequences encoding the same CDR3. The V call is TRBV7-9, the J call TRBJ2-7, with D unresolved. Between the trimmed V and J ends, which lost 8 bases and 0 bases, there was a span of 11 bases. Germline values: CDR1 SEHNR, CDR2 FQNEAQ (reference sequence). This CDR3 is 13 amino acids long. CDR3 in DNA: TGTGCCAGCTCCGGGCCGAGCTCCTACGAGCAGTACTTC. Its translation: CASSGPSSYEQYF.

This clone appeared a single time. The V and J genes are TRBV5-1 and TRBJ2-2; perhaps TRBD2 as D (6 bases). The germline V and J ends were trimmed by 6 bases and 0 bases, with 15 bases remaining between them. CDR3 length: 16 residues. The germline gives CDR1 SGHRS, CDR2 YFSETQ. The CDR3 nucleotides read TGCGCCAGCACCCCTCTAGCGTCTCCGAACACCGGGGAGCTGTTTTTT. Amino acid sequence: CASTPLASPNTGELFF.

The V call is TRBV4-2, the J call TRBJ2-5; 8 bases agree with TRBD2. Per the germline V gene, CDR1 is LGHNA and CDR2 is YNFKEQ. The CDR3 spans 16 residues. The J segment lost 1 base and the V segment lost 4 bases, leaving 8 bases of the junction unmatched. CDR3 loop: CASSPQVLAVQETQYF. CDR3 coding DNA: TGTGCCAGCAGCCCCCAAGTACTAGCGGTCCAAGAGACCCAGTACTTC.

The chain recombines TRBV10-1 with TRBJ2-7, with 8 nucleotides matching TRBD1. The CDR3 has 14 amino acids. Losses at the gene ends were 6 bases for V and 7 bases for J; bases not matched to a gene: 11. The germline V gene encodes CDR1 WNHNN and CDR2 SYGVQD (reference sequence). In DNA form, the CDR3 reads TGCGCCAGCAGCCCCGGGACAGGCATGCAGGAGCAGTACTTC. It is translated as CASSPGTGMQEQYF.

The chain uses TRBV7-2 and TRBJ2-3, with 8 bases that match TRBD2. The CDR3 runs 17 residues. V lost 2 bases, J lost 6 bases, and 13 bases stayed unmatched. Germline V gene sequence: CDR1 SGHTA, CDR2 FQGNSA. The CDR3 loop is CASSLYSPTAGVDTQYF. The CDR3 DNA reads as TGTGCCAGCAGCTTATATAGTCCAACAGCGGGGGTGGATACGCAGTATTTT. The full variable domain, rest sourced from reference TRBV7-2 and TRBJ2-3, is GAGVSQSPSNKVTEKGKDVELRCDPISGHTALYWYRQSLGQGLEFLIYFQGNSAPDKSGLPSDRFSAERTGGSVSTLTIQRTQQEDSAVYLCASSLYSPTAGVDTQYFGPGTRLTVL.

This sequence joins TRBV5-1 and TRBJ1-2, with D uncertain. The germline V and J ends were trimmed by 3 bases and 4 bases, with 13 bases remaining between them. The germline V gene encodes CDR1 SGHRS and CDR2 YFSETQ. The CDR3 is 14 residues long. The CDR3 here is CASSSLDGIYGYTF. The CDR3 DNA reads as TGCGCCAGCAGCTCGCTTGACGGAATCTATGGCTACACCTTC.